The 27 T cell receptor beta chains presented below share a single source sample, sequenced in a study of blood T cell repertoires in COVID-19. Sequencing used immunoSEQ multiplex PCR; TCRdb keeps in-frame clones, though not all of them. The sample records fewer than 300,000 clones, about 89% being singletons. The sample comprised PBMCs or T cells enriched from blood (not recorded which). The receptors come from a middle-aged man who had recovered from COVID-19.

CDR3 DNA: TGTGCCAGCAGCTTAGTTGGCGGCAGTTTGTATGGCTACACCTTC. As protein: CASSLVGGSLYGYTF. The chain is built from TRBV7-6 and TRBJ1-2, with D uncertain. Trimming removed 1 base from V and 5 bases from J, with 14 bases in between. The CDR3 totals 15 residues. Germline V gives CDR1 SGHVS, CDR2 FNYEAQ.

The CDR3 protein is CASSFNLPGTGNTGELFF. DNA for the CDR3: TGTGCCAGCAGCTTCAACCTCCCGGGTACGGGGAACACCGGGGAGCTGTTTTTT. V gene TRBV7-6 combines with J gene TRBJ2-2; no clear D gene. The V gene lost 3 bases and the J gene lost 1 base, with 18 bases spanning the gap. Germline loops: CDR1 SGHVS, CDR2 FNYEAQ. The CDR3 runs to 18 residues. Drawing the rest from reference TRBV7-6 and TRBJ2-2, the complete variable domain is GAGVSQSPRYKVTKRGQDVALRCDPISGHVSLYWYRQALGQGPEFLTYFNYEAQQDKSGLPNDRFSAERPEGSISTLTIQRTEQRDSAMYRCASSFNLPGTGNTGELFFGEGSRLTVL.

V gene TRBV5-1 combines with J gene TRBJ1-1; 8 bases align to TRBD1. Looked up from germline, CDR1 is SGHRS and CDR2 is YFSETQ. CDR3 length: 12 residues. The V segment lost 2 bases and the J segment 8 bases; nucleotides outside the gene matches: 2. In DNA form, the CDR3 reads TGCGCCAGCAGCTTAGGACAGGGAGAAGCTTTCTTT. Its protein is CASSLGQGEAFF.

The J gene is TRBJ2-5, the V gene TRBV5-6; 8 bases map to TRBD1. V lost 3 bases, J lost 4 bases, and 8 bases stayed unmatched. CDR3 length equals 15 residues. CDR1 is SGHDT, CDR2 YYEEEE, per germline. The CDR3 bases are TGTGCCAGCAGCTCCCGGACAGGGATGATAGAGACCCAGTACTTC. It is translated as CASSSRTGMIETQYF.

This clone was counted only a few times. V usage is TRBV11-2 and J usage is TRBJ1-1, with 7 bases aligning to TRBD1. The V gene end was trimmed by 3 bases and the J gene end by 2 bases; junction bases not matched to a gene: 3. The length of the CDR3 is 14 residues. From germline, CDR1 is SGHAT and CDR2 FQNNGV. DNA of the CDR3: TGTGCCAGCAGCTTTCACAGGGGTAACACTGAAGCTTTCTTT. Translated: CASSFHRGNTEAFF.

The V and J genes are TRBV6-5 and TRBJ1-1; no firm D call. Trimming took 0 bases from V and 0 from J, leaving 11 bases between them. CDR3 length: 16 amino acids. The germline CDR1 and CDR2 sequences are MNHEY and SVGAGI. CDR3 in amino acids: CASSYSLDNLNTEAFF. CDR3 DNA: TGTGCCAGCAGTTACTCCTTAGACAACTTGAACACTGAAGCTTTCTTT.

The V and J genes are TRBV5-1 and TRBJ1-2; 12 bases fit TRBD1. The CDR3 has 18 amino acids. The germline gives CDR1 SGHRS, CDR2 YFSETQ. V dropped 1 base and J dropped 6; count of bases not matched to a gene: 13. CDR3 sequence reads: CASSLLGTGGLRRNGYTF. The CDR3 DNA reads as TGCGCCAGCAGCTTGCTCGGGACAGGGGGCTTACGGCGGAATGGCTACACCTTC.

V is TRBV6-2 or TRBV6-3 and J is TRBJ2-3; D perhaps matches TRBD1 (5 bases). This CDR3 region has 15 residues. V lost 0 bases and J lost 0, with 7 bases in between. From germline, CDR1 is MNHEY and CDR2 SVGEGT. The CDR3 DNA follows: TGTGCCAGCAGTTACTCGAGGACAAGCACAGATACGCAGTATTTT. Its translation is CASSYSRTSTDTQYF.

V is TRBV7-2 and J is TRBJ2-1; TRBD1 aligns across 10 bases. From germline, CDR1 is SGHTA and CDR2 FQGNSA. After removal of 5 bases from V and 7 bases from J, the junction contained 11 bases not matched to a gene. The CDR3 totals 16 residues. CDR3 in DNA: TGTGCCAGCAGCCTCAAAGGGACAGGGGTGGGGAATGAGCAGTTCTTC. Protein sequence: CASSLKGTGVGNEQFF.

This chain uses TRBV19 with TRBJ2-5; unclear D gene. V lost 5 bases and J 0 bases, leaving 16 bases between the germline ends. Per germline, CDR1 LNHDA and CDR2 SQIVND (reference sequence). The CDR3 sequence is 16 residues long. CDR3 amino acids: CASSALAEKYQETQYF. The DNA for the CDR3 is TGTGCCAGTAGTGCCTTGGCGGAGAAGTACCAAGAGACCCAGTACTTC.

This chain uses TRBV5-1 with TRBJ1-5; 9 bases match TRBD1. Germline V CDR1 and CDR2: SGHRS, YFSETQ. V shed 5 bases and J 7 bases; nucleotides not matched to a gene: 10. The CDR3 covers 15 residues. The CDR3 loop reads CASRPGTGREQPQHF. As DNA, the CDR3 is TGCGCCAGCAGGCCCGGGACAGGGCGGGAGCAGCCCCAGCATTTT.

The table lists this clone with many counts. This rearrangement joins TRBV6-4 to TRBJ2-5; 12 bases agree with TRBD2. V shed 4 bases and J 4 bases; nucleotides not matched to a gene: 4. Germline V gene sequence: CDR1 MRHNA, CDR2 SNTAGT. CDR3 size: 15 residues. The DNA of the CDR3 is TGTGCCAGCAGTGTACTAGCGGGAGGCTTAGAGACCCAGTACTTC. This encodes CASSVLAGGLETQYF.

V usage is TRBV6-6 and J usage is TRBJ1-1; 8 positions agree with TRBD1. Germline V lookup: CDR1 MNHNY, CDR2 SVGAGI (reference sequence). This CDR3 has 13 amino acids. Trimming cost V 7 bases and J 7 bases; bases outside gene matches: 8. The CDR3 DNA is TGTGCCAGCAATTATGCAGGGGGCCGTGAAGCTTTCTTT. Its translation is CASNYAGGREAFF.

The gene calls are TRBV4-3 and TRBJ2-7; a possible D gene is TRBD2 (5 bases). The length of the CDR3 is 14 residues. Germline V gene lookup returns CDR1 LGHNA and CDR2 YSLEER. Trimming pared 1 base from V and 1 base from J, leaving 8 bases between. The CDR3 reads CASSQVAGSYEQYF. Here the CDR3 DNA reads TGCGCCAGCAGCCAAGTGGCGGGTTCCTACGAGCAGTACTTC.

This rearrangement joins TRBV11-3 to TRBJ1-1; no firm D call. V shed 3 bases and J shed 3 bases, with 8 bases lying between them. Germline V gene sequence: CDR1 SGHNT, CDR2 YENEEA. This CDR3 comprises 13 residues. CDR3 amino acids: CASSFEGDTEAFF. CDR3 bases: TGTGCCAGCAGCTTCGAGGGAGACACTGAAGCTTTCTTT.

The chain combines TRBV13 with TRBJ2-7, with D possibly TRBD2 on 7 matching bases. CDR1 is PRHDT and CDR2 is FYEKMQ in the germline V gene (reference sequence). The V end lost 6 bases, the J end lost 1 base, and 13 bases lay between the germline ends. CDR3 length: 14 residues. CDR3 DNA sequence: TGTGCCAGCAGAAGGGGGGGTAGTTCCTACGAGCAGTACTTC. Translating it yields CASRRGGSSYEQYF.

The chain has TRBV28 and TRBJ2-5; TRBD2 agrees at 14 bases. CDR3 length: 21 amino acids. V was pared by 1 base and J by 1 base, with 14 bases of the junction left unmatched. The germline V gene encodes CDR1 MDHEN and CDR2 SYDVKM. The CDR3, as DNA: TGTGCCAGCAGTTTATATGAGAGCTCCGGGACTAGCGGGGGACCCCAAGAGACCCAGTACTTC. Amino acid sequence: CASSLYESSGTSGGPQETQYF.

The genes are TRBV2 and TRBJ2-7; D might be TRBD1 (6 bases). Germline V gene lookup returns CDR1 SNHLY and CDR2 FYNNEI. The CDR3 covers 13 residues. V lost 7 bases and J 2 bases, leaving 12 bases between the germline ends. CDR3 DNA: TGTGCCAGCAAGTGGACAGAAACCTACGAGCAGTACTTC. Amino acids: CASKWTETYEQYF.

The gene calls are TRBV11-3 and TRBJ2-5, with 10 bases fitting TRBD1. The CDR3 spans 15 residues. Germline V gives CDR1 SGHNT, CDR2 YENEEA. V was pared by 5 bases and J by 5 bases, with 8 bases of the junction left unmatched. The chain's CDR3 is CASSPGTGETETQYF. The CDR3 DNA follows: TGTGCCAGCAGCCCCGGGACAGGGGAAACGGAGACCCAGTACTTC.

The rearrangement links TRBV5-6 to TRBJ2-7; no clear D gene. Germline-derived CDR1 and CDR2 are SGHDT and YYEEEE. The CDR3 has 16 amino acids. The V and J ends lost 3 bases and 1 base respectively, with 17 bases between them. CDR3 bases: TGTGCCAGCAGCTCCATATCGTGGTCCAGTTCCTACGAGCAGTACTTC. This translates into CASSSISWSSSYEQYF.

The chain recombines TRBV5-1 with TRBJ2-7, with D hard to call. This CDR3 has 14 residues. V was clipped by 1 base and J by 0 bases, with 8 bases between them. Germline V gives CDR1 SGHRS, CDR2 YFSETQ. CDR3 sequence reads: CASSLSGVSYEQYF. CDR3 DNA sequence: TGCGCCAGCAGCTTGTCGGGTGTCTCCTACGAGCAGTACTTC. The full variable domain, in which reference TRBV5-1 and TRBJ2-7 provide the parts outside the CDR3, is KAGVTQTPRYLIKTRGQQVTLSCSPISGHRSVSWYQQTPGQGLQFLFEYFSETQRNKGNFPGRFSGRQFSNSRSEMNVSTLELGDSALYLCASSLSGVSYEQYFGPGTRLTVT.

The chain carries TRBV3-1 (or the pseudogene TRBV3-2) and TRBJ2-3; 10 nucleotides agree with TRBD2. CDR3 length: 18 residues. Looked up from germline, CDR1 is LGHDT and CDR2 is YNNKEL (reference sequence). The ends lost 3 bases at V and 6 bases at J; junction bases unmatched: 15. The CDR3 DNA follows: TGTGCCAGCAGCCAGAAGATGAAAGCGGGGGGGCATTCGGATACGCAGTATTTT. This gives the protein CASSQKMKAGGHSDTQYF.

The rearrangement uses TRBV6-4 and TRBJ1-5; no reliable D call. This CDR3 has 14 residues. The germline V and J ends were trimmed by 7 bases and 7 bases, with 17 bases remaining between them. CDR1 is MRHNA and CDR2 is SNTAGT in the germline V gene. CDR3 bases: TGTGCCAGCACTCCGAAGAGGGATTCACAGCCCCAGCATTTT. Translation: CASTPKRDSQPQHF.

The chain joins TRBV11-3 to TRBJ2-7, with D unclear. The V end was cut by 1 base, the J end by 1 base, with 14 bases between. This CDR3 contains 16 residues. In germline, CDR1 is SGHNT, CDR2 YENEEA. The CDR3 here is CASSLGVRKNSYEQYF. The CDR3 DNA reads TGTGCCAGCAGCTTAGGGGTCAGGAAAAATTCCTACGAGCAGTACTTC.

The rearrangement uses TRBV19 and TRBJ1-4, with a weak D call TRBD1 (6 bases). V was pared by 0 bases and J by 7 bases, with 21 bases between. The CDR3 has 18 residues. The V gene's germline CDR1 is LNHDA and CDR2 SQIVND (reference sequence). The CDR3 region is CASSIEPPNGGAGEKLFF. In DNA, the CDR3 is TGTGCCAGTAGTATAGAACCCCCCAATGGGGGCGCGGGTGAAAAACTGTTTTTT.

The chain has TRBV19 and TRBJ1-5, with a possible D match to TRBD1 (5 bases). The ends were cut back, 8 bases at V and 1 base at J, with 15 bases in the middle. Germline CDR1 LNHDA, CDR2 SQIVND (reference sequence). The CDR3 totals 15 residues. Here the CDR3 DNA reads TGTGCCAGTTGCCCCTCGGGACTGAGCAATCAGCCCCAGCATTTT. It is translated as CASCPSGLSNQPQHF. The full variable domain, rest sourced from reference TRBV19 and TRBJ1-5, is DGGITQSPKYLFRKEGQNVTLSCEQNLNHDAMYWYRQDPGQGLRLIYYSQIVNDFQKGDIAEGYSVSREKKESFPLTVTSAQKNPTAFYLCASCPSGLSNQPQHFGDGTRLSIL.

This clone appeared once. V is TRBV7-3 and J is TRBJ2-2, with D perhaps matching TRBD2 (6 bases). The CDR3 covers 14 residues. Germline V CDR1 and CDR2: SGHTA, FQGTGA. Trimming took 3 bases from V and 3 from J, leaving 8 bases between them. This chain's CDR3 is CASSFSGDTGELFF. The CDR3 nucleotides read TGTGCCAGCAGCTTTTCGGGGGACACCGGGGAGCTGTTTTTT.